The present T cell receptor beta chain was sequenced within a study of T-cell reconstitution after alpha-beta-depleted transplantation in children. Researchers prepared the TCRbeta library using unique molecular identifiers, the study reports. TCRdb reprocessed the PCR reads with MiXCR, giving one entry per CDR3 protein. The repertoire has about 230,000 distinct CDR3 sequences, around 13% of them found once; the top ten carry around 2.8%. Many counts were recorded for this clonotype. The clonotype was recovered from a human donor who donated a stem cell graft to a child with acute lymphoblastic leukemia. Sequenced material: PBMCs from the stem cell graft donor, taken from the stem cell graft.

CDR3 residues: CASSGETGNTEAFF. In DNA, the CDR3 is TGTGCCAGCAGCGGAGAGACAGGGAACACTGAAGCTTTCTTT. The V call is TRBV9, the J call TRBJ1-1; D perhaps matches TRBD1 (6 bases). V gave up 3 bases and J gave up 1 base, with 10 bases separating them. Germline CDR1 reads SGDLS; CDR2 reads YYNGEE. The CDR3 is 14 residues long.